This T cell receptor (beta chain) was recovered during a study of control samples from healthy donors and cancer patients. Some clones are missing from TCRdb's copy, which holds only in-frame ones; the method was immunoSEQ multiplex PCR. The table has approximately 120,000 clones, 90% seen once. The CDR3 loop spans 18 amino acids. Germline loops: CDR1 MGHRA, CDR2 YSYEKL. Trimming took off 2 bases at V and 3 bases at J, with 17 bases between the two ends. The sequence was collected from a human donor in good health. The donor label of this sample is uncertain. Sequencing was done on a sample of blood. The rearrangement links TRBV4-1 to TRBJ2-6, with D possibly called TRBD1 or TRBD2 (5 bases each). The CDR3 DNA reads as TGCGCCAGCAGCCAACCGGGACGGGTGGCGCGTGGGGCCAACGTCCTGACTTTC. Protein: CASSQPGRVARGANVLTF.